The rows below give T cell receptor beta chains drawn from one sample of a study of response to subunit inactivated influenza vaccine. TCRdb recomputed calls from the RT-PCR reads with MiXCR, one row per CDR3 protein. The profile shows fewer than 800,000 distinct CDR3 sequences, approximately 15% of them singletons. The sample consisted of PBMCs from blood, taken roughly 13 days after vaccination. Source of these receptors: a man over 45 who received an inactivated influenza vaccine. The conserved cysteine and the conserved F or W are not part of the CDR3 here. Fields, in order: V gene, CDR3 length, J gene, CDR3 protein.

>TRBV11-2|17|TRBJ2-1
ASSPEGGYQIFSYNEQF
>TRBV28|10|TRBJ1-1
AATRGGRLAF
>TRBV15|10|TRBJ2-7
ATSRAGFEQY
>TRBV6-2/TRBV6-3|11|TRBJ2-5
ASTRDNQETQY
>TRBV25-1|16|TRBJ2-1
ASSGLAGGPRGYNEQF
>TRBV5-1|13|TRBJ2-3
ASSRDSSNTDTQY
>TRBV20-1|12|TRBJ2-7
SYQRDPPSYEQY
>TRBV6-2/TRBV6-3|13|TRBJ2-4
ASSRGDGPKNIQY
>TRBV6-5|13|TRBJ2-6
ASSYGGKGANVLT
>TRBV6-2/TRBV6-3|11|TRBJ2-4
ASSYSPGDIQY
>TRBV6-2/TRBV6-3|12|TRBJ2-7
ASSDTLEAYEQY
>TRBV29-1|10|TRBJ2-2
SAGSGAGELF
>TRBV28|14|TRBJ2-7
ASSPPGHRGSYEQY
>TRBV12-3/TRBV12-4|13|TRBJ2-7
ASSTPGPSLNEQY
>TRBV15|14|TRBJ2-1
ATSRGVAGGRGEQF
>TRBV13|13|TRBJ2-7
ASSLGGLPPYEQY
>TRBV7-9|12|TRBJ2-1
ASSLLQNSNEQF
>TRBV29-1|12|TRBJ2-7
SVEGPSGGVDKY
>TRBV3-1|13|TRBJ1-1
ASSQDAIRTGKAF
>TRBV7-2|12|TRBJ2-7
ASSVAGPAYEQY
>TRBV5-1|13|TRBJ2-1
ASSLEASGGREQF
>TRBV20-1|12|TRBJ2-1
SASGTSGYNEQF